This T cell receptor (beta chain) derives from a study of blood T cells in healthy people across ages. Overall study results and limits: Age brought a roughly linear fall in TCR beta diversity measured per million T cells. Comparison with aged donors showed that long-lived donors had more naive CD4+ cells and higher diversity.

Comments on this clonotype: What it recognizes is unknown.

The CDR3 runs 16 residues. CDR1 SGHKS and CDR2 YYEKEE come from the germline V gene (reference sequence). Together with a sample-barcoded 5' primer, a J-beta primer mix was included in a second PCR lasting about 6 to 11 cycles. TCRdb independently ran MiXCR on the 5' RACE reads; one entry per CDR3 protein. The sample consists of 850,000 to 1,100,000 distinct CDR3 sequences, 35% to 45% of them appearing once. The chain links TRBV5-5 to TRBJ2-1; D might be TRBD1 (5 bases). The better agreement between TRBJ2-7 and the DNA end casts doubt on the J call. This TCR derives from a man in his late teens or twenties in good health. The specimen was blood. The CDR3 sequence is CASSLATAPSYNEQYF. The DNA of the CDR3 is TGTGCCAGCAGCTTGGCGACAGCACCCTCCTACAATGAGCAGTACTTC.